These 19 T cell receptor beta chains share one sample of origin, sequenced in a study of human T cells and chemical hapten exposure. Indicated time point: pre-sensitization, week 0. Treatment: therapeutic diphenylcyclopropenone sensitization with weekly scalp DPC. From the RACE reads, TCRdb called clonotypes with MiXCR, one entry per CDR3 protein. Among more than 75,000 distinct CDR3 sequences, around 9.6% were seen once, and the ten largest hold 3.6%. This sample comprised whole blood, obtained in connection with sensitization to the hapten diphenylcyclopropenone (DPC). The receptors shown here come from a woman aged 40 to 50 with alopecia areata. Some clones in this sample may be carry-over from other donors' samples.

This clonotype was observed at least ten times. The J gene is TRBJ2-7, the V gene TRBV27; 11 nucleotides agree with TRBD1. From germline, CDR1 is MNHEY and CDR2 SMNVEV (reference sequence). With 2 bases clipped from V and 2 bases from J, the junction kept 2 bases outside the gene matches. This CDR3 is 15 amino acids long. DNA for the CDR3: TGTGCCAGCAGTTTAGGGGGACAGGGGGCCTACGAGCAGTACTTC. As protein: CASSLGGQGAYEQYF.

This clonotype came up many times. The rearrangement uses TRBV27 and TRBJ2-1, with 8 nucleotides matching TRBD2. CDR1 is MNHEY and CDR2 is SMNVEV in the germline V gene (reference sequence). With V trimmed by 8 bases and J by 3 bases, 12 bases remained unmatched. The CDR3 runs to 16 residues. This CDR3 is CASCLQAGAFYNEQFF. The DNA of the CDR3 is TGTGCCAGCTGCCTGCAAGCGGGGGCCTTCTACAATGAGCAGTTCTTC.

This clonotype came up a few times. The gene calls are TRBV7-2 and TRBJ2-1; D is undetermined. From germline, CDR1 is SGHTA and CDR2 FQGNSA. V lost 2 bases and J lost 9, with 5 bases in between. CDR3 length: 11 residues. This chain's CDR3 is CASSLMSEQFF. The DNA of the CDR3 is TGTGCCAGCAGCTTAATGTCTGAGCAGTTCTTC.

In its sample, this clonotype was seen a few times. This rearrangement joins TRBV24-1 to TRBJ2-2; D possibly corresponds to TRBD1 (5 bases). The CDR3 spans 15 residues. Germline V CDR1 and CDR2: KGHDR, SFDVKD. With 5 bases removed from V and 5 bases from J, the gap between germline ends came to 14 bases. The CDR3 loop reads CATSAPGAGTGELFF. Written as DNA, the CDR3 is TGTGCCACCAGTGCTCCCGGAGCAGGGACCGGGGAGCTGTTTTTT.

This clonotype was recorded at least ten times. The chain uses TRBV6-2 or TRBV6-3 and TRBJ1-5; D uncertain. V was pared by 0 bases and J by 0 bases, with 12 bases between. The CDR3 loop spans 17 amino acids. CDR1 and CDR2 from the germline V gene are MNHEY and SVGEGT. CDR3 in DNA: TGTGCCAGCAGTTACTCGAGAGGGAAGAATAGCAATCAGCCCCAGCATTTT. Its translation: CASSYSRGKNSNQPQHF.

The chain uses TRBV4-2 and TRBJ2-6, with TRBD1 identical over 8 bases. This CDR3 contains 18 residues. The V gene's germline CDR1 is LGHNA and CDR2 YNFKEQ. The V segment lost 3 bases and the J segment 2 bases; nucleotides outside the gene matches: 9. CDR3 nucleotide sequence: TGTGCCAGCAGCCAGACTCAGGGGGCGATGGCTGGGGCCAACGTCCTGACTTTC. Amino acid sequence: CASSQTQGAMAGANVLTF.

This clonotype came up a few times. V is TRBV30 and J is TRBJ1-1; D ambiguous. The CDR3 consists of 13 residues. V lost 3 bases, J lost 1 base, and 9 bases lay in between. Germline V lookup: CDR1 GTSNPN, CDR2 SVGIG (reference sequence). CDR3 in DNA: TGTGCCTGGAGCCAGCAGTGGAACACTGAAGCTTTCTTT. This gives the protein CAWSQQWNTEAFF. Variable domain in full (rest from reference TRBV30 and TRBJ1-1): SQTIHQWPATLVQPVGSPLSLECTVEGTSNPNLYWYRQAAGRGLQLLFYSVGIGQISSEVPQNLSASRPQDRQFILSSKKLLLSDSGFYLCAWSQQWNTEAFFGQGTRLTVV.

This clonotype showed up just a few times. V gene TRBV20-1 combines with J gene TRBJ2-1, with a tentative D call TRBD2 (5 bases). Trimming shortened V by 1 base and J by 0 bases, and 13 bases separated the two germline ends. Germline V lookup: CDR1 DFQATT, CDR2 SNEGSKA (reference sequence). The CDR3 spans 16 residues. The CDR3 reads CSARAGLLSSYNEQFF. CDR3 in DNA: TGCAGTGCTAGAGCCGGACTTTTGAGCTCCTACAATGAGCAGTTCTTC.

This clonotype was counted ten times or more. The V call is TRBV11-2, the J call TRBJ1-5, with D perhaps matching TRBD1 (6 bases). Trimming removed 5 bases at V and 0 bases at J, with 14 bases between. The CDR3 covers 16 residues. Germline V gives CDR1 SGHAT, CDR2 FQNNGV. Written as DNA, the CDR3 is TGTGCCAGCAGCATAGGACAGTTCCCTAGCAATCAGCCCCAGCATTTT. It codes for CASSIGQFPSNQPQHF.

DNA of the CDR3: TGCGCCAGCAGCCAAGACGGGCAGACAAGAACCTACGAGCAGTACTTC. Its protein product is CASSQDGQTRTYEQYF. The chain links TRBV4-1 to TRBJ2-7; no clear D gene. The ends were cut back, 0 bases at V and 2 bases at J, with 14 bases in the middle. The V gene's germline CDR1 is MGHRA and CDR2 YSYEKL. CDR3 length: 16 amino acids.

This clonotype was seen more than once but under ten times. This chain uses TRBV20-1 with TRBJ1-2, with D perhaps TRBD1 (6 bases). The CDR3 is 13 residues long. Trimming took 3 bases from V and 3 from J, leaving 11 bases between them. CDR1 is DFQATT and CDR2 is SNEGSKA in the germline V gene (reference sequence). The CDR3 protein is CSARRGLDYGYTF. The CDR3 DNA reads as TGCAGTGCTAGGCGGGGGCTGGACTATGGCTACACCTTC.

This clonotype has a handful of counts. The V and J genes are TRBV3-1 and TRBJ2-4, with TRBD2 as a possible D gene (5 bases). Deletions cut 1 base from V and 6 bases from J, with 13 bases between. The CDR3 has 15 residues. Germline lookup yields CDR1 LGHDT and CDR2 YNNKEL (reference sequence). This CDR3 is CASSQGRQVPNIQYF. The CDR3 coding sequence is TGTGCCAGCAGCCAAGGGAGGCAGGTGCCAAACATTCAGTACTTC.

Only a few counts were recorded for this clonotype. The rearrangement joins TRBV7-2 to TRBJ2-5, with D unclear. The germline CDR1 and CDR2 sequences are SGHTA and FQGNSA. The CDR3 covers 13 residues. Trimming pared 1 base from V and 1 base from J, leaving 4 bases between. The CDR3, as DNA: TGTGCCAGCAGCTTAGGAGCCCAAGAGACCCAGTACTTC. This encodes CASSLGAQETQYF.

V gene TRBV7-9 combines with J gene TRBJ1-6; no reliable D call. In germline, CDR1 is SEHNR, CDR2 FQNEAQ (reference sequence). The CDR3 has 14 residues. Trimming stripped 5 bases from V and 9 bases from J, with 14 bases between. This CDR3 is CASSLAGNGSPLHF. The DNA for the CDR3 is TGTGCCAGCAGCCTGGCGGGAAACGGTTCACCCCTCCACTTT.

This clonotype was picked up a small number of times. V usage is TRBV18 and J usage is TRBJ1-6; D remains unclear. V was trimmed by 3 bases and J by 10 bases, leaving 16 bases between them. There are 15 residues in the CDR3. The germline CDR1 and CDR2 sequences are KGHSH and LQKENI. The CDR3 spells CASSPYGVLRSPLHF. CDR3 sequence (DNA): TGTGCCAGCTCACCGTATGGGGTGTTACGATCACCCCTCCACTTT.

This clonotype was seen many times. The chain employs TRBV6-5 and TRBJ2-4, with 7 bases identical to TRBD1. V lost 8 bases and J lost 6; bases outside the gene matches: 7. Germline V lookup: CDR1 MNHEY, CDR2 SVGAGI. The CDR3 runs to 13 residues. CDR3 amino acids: CASARGQRNIQYF. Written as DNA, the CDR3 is TGTGCCAGCGCCCGGGGACAGCGAAACATTCAGTACTTC.

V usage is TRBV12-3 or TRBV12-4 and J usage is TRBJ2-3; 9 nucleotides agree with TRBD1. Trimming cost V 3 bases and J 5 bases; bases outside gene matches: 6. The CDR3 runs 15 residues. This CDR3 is CASSLTGGERDTQYF. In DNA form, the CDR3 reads TGTGCCAGCAGTTTGACAGGGGGGGAACGAGATACGCAGTATTTT.

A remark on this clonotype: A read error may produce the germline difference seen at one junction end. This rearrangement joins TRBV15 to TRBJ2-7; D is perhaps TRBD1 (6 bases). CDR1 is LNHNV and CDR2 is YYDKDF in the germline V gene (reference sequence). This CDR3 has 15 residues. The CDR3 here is CATCRGQGISYEQYF. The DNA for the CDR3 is TGTGCCACCTGCAGAGGCCAGGGGATATCCTACGAGCAGTACTTC.

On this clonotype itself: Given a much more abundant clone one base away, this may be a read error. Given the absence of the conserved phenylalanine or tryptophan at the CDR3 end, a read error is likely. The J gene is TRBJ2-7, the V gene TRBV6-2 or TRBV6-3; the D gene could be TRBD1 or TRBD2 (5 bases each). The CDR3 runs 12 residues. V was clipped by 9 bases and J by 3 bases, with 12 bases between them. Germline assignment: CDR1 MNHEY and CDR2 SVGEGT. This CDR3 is CARPGDGYEQYS. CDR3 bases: TGTGCCAGGCCCGGGGACGGCTACGAGCAGTACTCC.